Listed below are T cell receptor beta chains from one sample, sequenced in a study of cytomegalovirus exposure and HLA in healthy donors. The protocol was immunoSEQ multiplex PCR, while the TCRdb copy is restricted to in-frame clones and leaves out a portion. The sample includes about 270,000 clones, more than 55% of them seen just once. Sequenced input: PBMCs. The origin of the receptors is a female donor in good health and CMV-seronegative. Each CDR3 is given with its conserved first and last residue. D genes are given only for firm matches. Clone sizes are given selectively: once, few, many, or a class where the clone is expanded.

abundance: .; d_gene: TRBD2; v_gene: TRBV7-3; j_gene: TRBJ2-7; CDR3aa: CASSLLSGEYYEQYF; CDR3nt: TGTGCCAGCAGCTTATTGAGCGGGGAATACTACGAGCAGTACTTC
abundance: .; d_gene: TRBD1; v_gene: TRBV10-3; j_gene: TRBJ2-7; CDR3aa: CAISGFQGAGIFGEQYF; CDR3nt: TGTGCCATCAGTGGATTTCAGGGGGCAGGCATTTTCGGCGAGCAGTACTTC
abundance: .; d_gene: TRBD2; v_gene: TRBV5-1; j_gene: TRBJ2-1; CDR3aa: CASSLERGTASGEQFF; CDR3nt: TGCGCCAGCAGCTTGGAGCGGGGCACCGCCTCCGGTGAGCAGTTCTTC
abundance: .; d_gene: TRBD2; v_gene: TRBV6-5; j_gene: TRBJ2-1; CDR3aa: CASSPSGAYNEQFF; CDR3nt: TGTGCCAGCAGCCCTAGCGGGGCTTACAATGAGCAGTTCTTC
abundance: .; d_gene: .; v_gene: TRBV7-2; j_gene: TRBJ2-3; CDR3aa: CASRPGGTDTQYF; CDR3nt: TGTGCCAGCCGCCCGGGGGGCACAGATACGCAGTATTTT
abundance: .; d_gene: TRBD1; v_gene: TRBV19; j_gene: TRBJ2-2; CDR3aa: CASSETGGTGELFF; CDR3nt: TGTGCCAGTAGTGAGACAGGGGGCACCGGGGAGCTGTTTTTT
abundance: once; d_gene: .; v_gene: TRBV6-6; j_gene: TRBJ2-7; CDR3aa: CASTVAESYEQYF; CDR3nt: TGTGCCAGCACGGTAGCGGAGTCCTACGAGCAGTACTTC
abundance: .; d_gene: TRBD1; v_gene: TRBV27; j_gene: TRBJ1-2; CDR3aa: CASSLAVRDRGDYGYTF; CDR3nt: TGTGCCAGCAGTTTAGCGGTCAGGGACAGGGGAGACTATGGCTACACCTTC
abundance: .; d_gene: TRBD2; v_gene: TRBV2; j_gene: TRBJ2-7; CDR3aa: CASSLGTTPYEQYF; CDR3nt: TGTGCCAGCAGTCTCGGGACTACTCCTTACGAGCAGTACTTC
abundance: .; d_gene: .; v_gene: TRBV7-2; j_gene: TRBJ1-2; CDR3aa: CASSLVLQASYGDTF; CDR3nt: TGTGCCAGCAGCCTAGTGCTACAGGCTAGTTATGGCGACACCTTC
abundance: few; d_gene: TRBD2; v_gene: TRBV6-4; j_gene: TRBJ2-3; CDR3aa: CASSLLAGGTDTQYF; CDR3nt: TGTGCCAGCAGTCTACTAGCGGGAGGCACAGATACGCAGTATTTT
abundance: .; d_gene: TRBD1; v_gene: TRBV6-5; j_gene: TRBJ1-2; CDR3aa: CASSYSLGRGLGYTF; CDR3nt: TGTGCCAGCAGTTACTCTTTGGGCAGGGGGCTCGGCTACACCTTC
abundance: few; d_gene: .; v_gene: TRBV5-6; j_gene: TRBJ1-1; CDR3aa: CASSLAGLQPNTEAFF; CDR3nt: TGTGCCAGCAGCTTGGCAGGTTTGCAGCCGAACACTGAAGCTTTCTTT
abundance: .; d_gene: .; v_gene: TRBV28; j_gene: TRBJ1-5; CDR3aa: CASSPQGYNQPQHF; CDR3nt: TGTGCCAGCAGTCCGCAGGGATACAATCAGCCCCAGCATTTT
abundance: .; d_gene: TRBD2; v_gene: TRBV2; j_gene: TRBJ2-5; CDR3aa: CASRVAGEETQYF; CDR3nt: TGTGCCAGCAGGGTAGCGGGAGAAGAGACCCAGTACTTC
abundance: .; d_gene: TRBD2; v_gene: TRBV11-2; j_gene: TRBJ2-1; CDR3aa: CASSFQLAGGPGVTEQFF; CDR3nt: TGTGCCAGCAGCTTTCAGCTAGCGGGAGGGCCCGGAGTGACTGAGCAGTTCTTC
abundance: .; d_gene: .; v_gene: TRBV28; j_gene: TRBJ1-2; CDR3aa: CASRMVGADVTF; CDR3nt: TGTGCCAGCAGGATGGTGGGGGCGGATGTCACCTTC
abundance: .; d_gene: TRBD2; v_gene: TRBV27; j_gene: TRBJ2-5; CDR3aa: CASIGGLAGGETQYF; CDR3nt: TGTGCCAGCATAGGGGGACTAGCGGGAGGAGAGACCCAGTACTTC
abundance: once; d_gene: .; v_gene: TRBV25-1; j_gene: TRBJ1-2; CDR3aa: CASSEPFEGAVDYGYTF; CDR3nt: TGTGCCAGCAGTGAGCCCTTTGAAGGGGCGGTGGACTATGGCTACACCTTC
abundance: .; d_gene: TRBD2; v_gene: TRBV7-3; j_gene: TRBJ2-1; CDR3aa: CASSDGTSDEQFF; CDR3nt: TGTGCCAGCAGCGACGGGACTAGTGATGAGCAGTTCTTC
abundance: .; d_gene: TRBD2; v_gene: TRBV4-2; j_gene: TRBJ2-5; CDR3aa: CASSQGTAGGRETQYF; CDR3nt: TGTGCCAGCAGCCAAGGCACCGCGGGAGGCCGGGAGACCCAGTACTTC
abundance: .; d_gene: .; v_gene: TRBV18; j_gene: TRBJ1-2; CDR3aa: CASSPNPDSYGYTF; CDR3nt: TGTGCCAGCTCACCTAACCCAGATTCCTATGGCTACACCTTC
abundance: .; d_gene: .; v_gene: TRBV18; j_gene: TRBJ2-7; CDR3aa: CASSPTLARYEQYF; CDR3nt: TGTGCCAGCTCACCAACGCTAGCGCGATACGAGCAGTACTTC
abundance: few; d_gene: .; v_gene: TRBV2; j_gene: TRBJ2-5; CDR3aa: CASSGDPRGETQYF; CDR3nt: TGTGCCAGCAGTGGGGACCCGAGGGGGGAGACCCAGTACTTC
abundance: .; d_gene: TRBD1; v_gene: TRBV29-1; j_gene: TRBJ1-2; CDR3aa: CSGGQGGNYGYTF; CDR3nt: TGCAGCGGGGGACAGGGGGGTAACTATGGCTACACCTTC
abundance: .; d_gene: TRBD1; v_gene: TRBV5-4; j_gene: TRBJ2-7; CDR3aa: CASSFGTDYERYF; CDR3nt: TGTGCCAGCAGCTTTGGGACAGACTACGAGCGGTACTTC
abundance: .; d_gene: .; v_gene: TRBV10-3; j_gene: TRBJ2-5; CDR3aa: CAISEPEGGTQYF; CDR3nt: TGTGCCATCAGTGAGCCGGAGGGAGGGACCCAGTACTTC
abundance: .; d_gene: .; v_gene: TRBV6-1; j_gene: TRBJ1-1; CDR3aa: CASSDLQGYTEAFF; CDR3nt: TGTGCCAGCAGTGACCTCCAGGGTTACACTGAAGCTTTCTTT